This T cell receptor beta chain was profiled in a study of lymphopenia after photon versus proton radiotherapy. Clones were sequenced by immunoSEQ multiplex PCR, and TCRdb holds only the in-frame ones, with some missing. The sample has about 20,000 clones; roughly nine tenths are singletons. About this clone: Its target is not known.

Study outcomes and limitations: Authors raise, but do not show, better survival with proton therapy. A bigger post-nadir fall in TCR diversity correlated inversely with survival time in deceased patients. Under photons, naive T cells and diversity fell while effector/memory populations rose. Oligoclonal CD8+ Temra expansion after nadir drove photon patients' diversity drop.

The CDR3 totals 14 residues. With 3 bases removed from V and 5 bases from J, the gap between germline ends came to 13 bases. In germline, CDR1 is KGHSH, CDR2 LQKENI. The sequencing used peripheral blood, collected from a patient treated with photon-based radiotherapy. V and J are TRBV18 and TRBJ2-5; tentatively, D is TRBD2 (6 bases). This TCR derives from a woman aged 40 to 50 with cholangiocarcinoma. As DNA, the CDR3 is TGTGCCAGCTCACCCGCGGAGGGCTGGGAGACCCAGTACTTC. This translates into CASSPAEGWETQYF.